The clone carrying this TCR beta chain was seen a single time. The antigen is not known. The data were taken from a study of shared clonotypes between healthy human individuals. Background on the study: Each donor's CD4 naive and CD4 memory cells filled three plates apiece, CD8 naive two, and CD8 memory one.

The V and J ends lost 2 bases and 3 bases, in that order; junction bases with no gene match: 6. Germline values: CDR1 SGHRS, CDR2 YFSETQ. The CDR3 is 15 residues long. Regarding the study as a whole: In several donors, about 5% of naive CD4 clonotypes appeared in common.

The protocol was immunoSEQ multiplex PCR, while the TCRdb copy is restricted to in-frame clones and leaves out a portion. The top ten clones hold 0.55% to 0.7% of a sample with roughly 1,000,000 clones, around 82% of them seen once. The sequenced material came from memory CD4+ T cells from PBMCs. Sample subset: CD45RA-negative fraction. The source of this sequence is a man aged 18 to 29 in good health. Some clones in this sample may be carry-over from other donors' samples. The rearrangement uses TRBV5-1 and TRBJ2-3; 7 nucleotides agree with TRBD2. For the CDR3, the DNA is TGCGCCAGCAGCTTTGCGGGAGAAGGGACAGATACGCAGTATTTT. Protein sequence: CASSFAGEGTDTQYF.